The rows below give T cell receptor beta chains drawn from one sample of a study of blood T cell repertoires in COVID-19. The assay was immunoSEQ multiplex PCR, and TCRdb's table has in-frame clones only and misses some. This sample has about 83,000 clones, with around 87% found just once. Sequenced material: peripheral blood. These receptors all stem from a woman aged 45-59 years with active or convalescent COVID-19. CDR3s include the opening cysteine and the closing phenylalanine or tryptophan. D genes are given only for firm matches. Size is omitted from some rows. Given values are once, few, many or a class for expanded clones.

size,J,D,V,CDR3,DNA
NA,TRBJ1-3,TRBD1,TRBV19,CASSGQGDTIYF,TGTGCCAGTAGCGGACAGGGAGACACCATATATTTT
NA,TRBJ2-7,TRBD1,TRBV7-2,CASSLIRSVSRTGDGEQYF,TGTGCCAGCAGCTTAATAAGGTCAGTTTCGAGGACAGGGGATGGCGAGCAGTACTTC
once,TRBJ1-1,NA,TRBV5-4,CASKTGNTEAFF,TGTGCCAGCAAAACAGGGAACACTGAAGCTTTCTTT
NA,TRBJ1-1,NA,TRBV7-8,CASSLGIGRYSSNTEAFF,TGTGCCAGCAGCTTAGGAATCGGTCGATACTCCTCGAACACTGAAGCTTTCTTT
NA,TRBJ2-5,TRBD2,TRBV2,CASSEAGGRQETQYF,TGTGCCAGCTCAGAAGCGGGGGGGCGTCAAGAGACCCAGTACTTC
NA,TRBJ2-3,NA,TRBV5-1,CASSVGTDTQYF,TGCGCCAGCAGCGTCGGGACAGATACGCAGTATTTT
NA,TRBJ2-3,TRBD1,TRBV9,CASSVEGQSTDTQYF,TGTGCCAGCAGCGTAGAGGGACAGAGCACAGATACGCAGTATTTT
NA,TRBJ1-1,NA,TRBV9,CASSARQAGEAFF,TGTGCCAGCAGCGCACGACAGGCCGGCGAAGCTTTCTTT
once,TRBJ1-1,NA,TRBV27,CASSLSEAWDTEAFF,TGTGCCAGCAGTTTATCAGAGGCGTGGGACACTGAAGCTTTCTTT
once,TRBJ2-2,TRBD1,TRBV9,CASSVGQGAGELFF,TGTGCCAGCAGCGTAGGACAGGGGGCCGGGGAGCTGTTTTTT
NA,TRBJ2-2,NA,TRBV29-1,CSVVGADSTGELFF,TGCAGCGTTGTGGGGGCAGATAGCACCGGGGAGCTGTTTTTT
NA,TRBJ1-1,TRBD1,TRBV19,CASSIGSTGPQNTEAFF,TGTGCCAGTAGTATAGGATCGACAGGGCCACAGAACACTGAAGCTTTCTTT
NA,TRBJ2-4,NA,TRBV3-1/TRBV3-2,CASSRGSLAKNIQYF,TGTGCCAGCAGCCGAGGCAGCTTAGCCAAAAACATTCAGTACTTC
NA,TRBJ1-3,NA,TRBV10-3,CAIRGRAAGILNSGNTIYF,TGTGCCATCAGGGGCAGGGCAGCAGGGATTCTCAACTCTGGAAACACCATATATTTT
NA,TRBJ1-2,TRBD1,TRBV6-6,CASRTGLEGGYTF,TGTGCCAGTCGGACAGGGTTGGAGGGGGGCTACACCTTC
NA,TRBJ2-7,TRBD2,TRBV6-2/TRBV6-3,CASSFGTSGGATEQYF,TGTGCCAGCAGTTTCGGGACTAGCGGGGGGGCGACCGAGCAGTACTTC
NA,TRBJ2-7,NA,TRBV18,CASSPQNSYEQYF,TGTGCCAGCTCACCGCAGAATTCCTACGAGCAGTACTTC
NA,TRBJ2-7,NA,TRBV5-1,CASSPRTEAYEQYF,TGCGCCAGCAGCCCCCGGACAGAAGCCTACGAGCAGTACTTC
few,TRBJ1-2,TRBD1,TRBV30,CAWYFGQGLAGYTF,TGTGCCTGGTATTTTGGACAGGGACTTGCCGGCTACACCTTC
NA,TRBJ1-6,TRBD1,TRBV19,CASSFQGQGNSPLHF,TGTGCCAGTAGTTTCCAAGGACAGGGGAATTCACCCCTCCACTTT
NA,TRBJ2-5,NA,TRBV7-9,CASSLGPQWQETQYF,TGTGCCAGCAGCTTAGGCCCCCAGTGGCAAGAGACCCAGTACTTC
NA,TRBJ2-2,NA,TRBV2,CATGSGELFF,TGTGCCACCGGTAGTGGGGAGCTGTTTTTT
NA,TRBJ1-5,TRBD1,TRBV19,CASSIEDRGWQPQHF,TGTGCCAGTAGTATAGAGGACAGGGGATGGCAGCCCCAGCATTTT
NA,TRBJ2-1,NA,TRBV7-7,CASSLAPSSRGRNEQFF,TGTGCTAGCAGCTTAGCACCCTCCTCCCGGGGGAGGAATGAGCAGTTCTTC
NA,TRBJ1-2,TRBD1,TRBV27,CASSPRTGGHSYGYTF,TGTGCCAGCAGTCCCCGGACAGGGGGCCATTCCTATGGCTACACCTTC
NA,TRBJ1-2,NA,TRBV6-1,CASSDFWEDYGYTF,TGTGCCAGCAGTGATTTCTGGGAGGACTATGGCTACACCTTC
NA,TRBJ1-2,TRBD1,TRBV6-5,CASSSQRTGADGYTF,TGTGCCAGCAGTTCTCAGAGGACAGGGGCAGATGGCTACACCTTC
once,TRBJ1-2,TRBD1,TRBV18,CASSSPTGAQRGGYTF,TGTGCCAGCTCATCTCCGACAGGGGCGCAGAGGGGTGGCTACACCTTC
NA,TRBJ2-3,TRBD2,TRBV18,CASSPGTSGGTTDTQYF,TGTGCCAGCTCACCCGGGACTAGCGGGGGGACCACAGATACGCAGTATTTT
NA,TRBJ1-2,NA,TRBV11-2,CASSLPRNYGYTF,TGTGCCAGCAGTTTACCCAGGAACTATGGCTACACCTTC
NA,TRBJ2-3,NA,TRBV9,CASTRGRTDTQYF,TGTGCCAGTACAAGAGGGCGCACAGATACGCAGTATTTT